The rows below give T cell receptor beta chains drawn from one sample of a study of cytomegalovirus exposure and HLA in healthy donors. Here immunoSEQ multiplex PCR was the method, and the copy in TCRdb shows in-frame clones only, minus some. The sample lists over 100,000 clones; about 69% were seen once. Sequencing input: PBMCs. These receptor sequences come from a human donor in good health. CDR3s include the opening cysteine and the closing phenylalanine or tryptophan. A D gene is named only where the DNA matches it firmly. Not all rows give a size; the values are once, few, many and, for expanded clones, a class.

J gene | D gene | clone size | CDR3 length | V gene | CDR3 protein | CDR3 DNA
TRBJ1-1 | TRBD1 | NA | 18 | TRBV5-1 | CASSYNEKTGGMDTEAFF | TGCGCCAGCAGCTACAATGAGAAGACAGGGGGGATGGACACTGAAGCTTTCTTT
TRBJ1-4 | NA | NA | 14 | TRBV21-1 | CASIQDRAREKLFF | TGTGCCAGCATCCAGGACAGGGCGAGGGAAAAACTGTTTTTT
TRBJ2-3 | NA | NA | 16 | TRBV7-9 | CASSSLQGPSTDTQYF | TGTGCCAGCAGCTCCCTACAGGGTCCTAGCACAGATACGCAGTATTTT
TRBJ1-2 | TRBD1 | few | 16 | TRBV10-3 | CAISESDREVLDGYTF | TGTGCCATCAGTGAGTCGGACAGGGAGGTACTGGATGGCTACACCTTC
TRBJ1-4 | NA | NA | 15 | TRBV5-1 | CASSSHMTTNEKLFF | TGCGCCAGCAGCTCCCACATGACAACTAATGAAAAACTGTTTTTT
TRBJ1-5 | NA | NA | 20 | TRBV23-1 | CASSQSSGGNSMDSNQPQHF | TGCGCCAGCAGTCAATCGAGTGGGGGGAACTCAATGGATAGCAATCAGCCCCAGCATTTT
TRBJ1-5 | TRBD1 | NA | 13 | TRBV10-3 | CAISEPGGQPQHF | TGTGCCATCAGTGAGCCAGGGGGTCAGCCCCAGCATTTT
TRBJ1-5 | TRBD1 | few | 16 | TRBV6-1 | CASSEEEGQGAQPQHF | TGTGCCAGCAGTGAAGAAGAGGGACAGGGGGCTCAGCCCCAGCATTTT
TRBJ1-3 | TRBD1 | NA | 16 | TRBV5-8 | CASSSGQLASGNTIYF | TGTGCCAGCAGCTCGGGACAGCTGGCCTCTGGAAACACCATATATTTT
TRBJ2-6 | NA | NA | 16 | TRBV7-9 | CASSLLERSGANVLTF | TGTGCCAGCAGCTTATTGGAGCGCTCTGGGGCCAACGTCCTGACTTTC
TRBJ1-2 | NA | NA | 12 | TRBV7-9 | CASSPGITGYTF | TGTGCCAGCAGCCCGGGTATTACCGGCTACACCTTC
TRBJ2-3 | NA | NA | 12 | TRBV21-1 | CASSPYLDTQYF | TGTGCCAGCAGCCCCTACTTGGATACGCAGTATTTT
TRBJ2-1 | NA | NA | 17 | TRBV30 | CAWSVGPRGLPYNEQFF | TGTGCCTGGAGTGTAGGGCCCAGGGGTCTCCCCTACAATGAGCAGTTCTTC
TRBJ2-1 | NA | NA | 13 | TRBV2 | CATTTSSYNEQFF | TGTGCCACCACGACTAGCTCCTACAATGAGCAGTTCTTC
TRBJ2-1 | TRBD2 | NA | 13 | TRBV30 | CAWGAGGPREQFF | TGTGCCTGGGGAGCGGGAGGGCCCAGAGAGCAGTTCTTC
TRBJ1-3 | NA | NA | 13 | TRBV6-6 | CASSPNSGNTIYF | TGTGCCAGCAGTCCCAACTCTGGAAACACCATATATTTT
TRBJ1-2 | NA | NA | 13 | TRBV28 | CASSLGTNYGYTF | TGTGCCAGCAGTCTCGGGACAAACTATGGCTACACCTTC